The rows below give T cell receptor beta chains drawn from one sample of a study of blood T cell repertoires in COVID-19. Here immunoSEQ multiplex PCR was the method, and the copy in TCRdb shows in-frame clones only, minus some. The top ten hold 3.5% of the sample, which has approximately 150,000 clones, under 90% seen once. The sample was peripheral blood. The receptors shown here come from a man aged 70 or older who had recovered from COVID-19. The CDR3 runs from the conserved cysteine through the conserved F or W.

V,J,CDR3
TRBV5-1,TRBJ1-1,CASSLGFWESTTEAFF
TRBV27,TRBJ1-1,CASSLGGTGNAEAFF
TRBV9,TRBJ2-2,CASSLSTGELFF
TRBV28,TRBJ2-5,CASSPDPTSGSRETQYF
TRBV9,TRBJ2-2,CASSDGSGVGGELFF
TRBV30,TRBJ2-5,CAWGLAGGETQYF
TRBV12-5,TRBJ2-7,CASGLSGLTAAEQYF
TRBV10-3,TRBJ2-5,CAIRATLDPTETQYF
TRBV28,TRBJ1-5,CASTLQGRQPQHF
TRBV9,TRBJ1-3,CASSATPPSVAGNTIYF
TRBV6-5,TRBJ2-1,CASSNQREGNEQFF
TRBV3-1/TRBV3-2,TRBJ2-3,CASSQDRVRAGGPSDTQYF
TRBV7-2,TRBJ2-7,CASSAGLGTIYEQYF
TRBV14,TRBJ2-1,CASRLAGTGLGNEQFF
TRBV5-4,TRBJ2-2,CASSSGQGQTNTGELFF
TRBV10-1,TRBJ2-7,CASSEIEGEQYF
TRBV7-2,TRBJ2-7,CASSLDAGGLSEEQYF
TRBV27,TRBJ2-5,CASSLEGGQETQYF
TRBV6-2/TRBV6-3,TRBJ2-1,CASTPPPTVNNEQFF
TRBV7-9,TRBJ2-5,CASSPPTGLAGGETQYF
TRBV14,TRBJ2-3,CASPLPVAYF
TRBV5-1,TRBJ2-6,CASSFQGSGANVLTF
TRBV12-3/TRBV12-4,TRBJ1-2,CASSLGTFYGYTF
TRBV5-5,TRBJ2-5,CASSGTVNQETQYF
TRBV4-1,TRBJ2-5,CASSQIGVVETQYF
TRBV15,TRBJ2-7,CATSRDPAQGGEQYF
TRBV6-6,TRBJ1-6,CASSLRQGPNNSPLHF
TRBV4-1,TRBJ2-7,CASSQVLAAYEQYF